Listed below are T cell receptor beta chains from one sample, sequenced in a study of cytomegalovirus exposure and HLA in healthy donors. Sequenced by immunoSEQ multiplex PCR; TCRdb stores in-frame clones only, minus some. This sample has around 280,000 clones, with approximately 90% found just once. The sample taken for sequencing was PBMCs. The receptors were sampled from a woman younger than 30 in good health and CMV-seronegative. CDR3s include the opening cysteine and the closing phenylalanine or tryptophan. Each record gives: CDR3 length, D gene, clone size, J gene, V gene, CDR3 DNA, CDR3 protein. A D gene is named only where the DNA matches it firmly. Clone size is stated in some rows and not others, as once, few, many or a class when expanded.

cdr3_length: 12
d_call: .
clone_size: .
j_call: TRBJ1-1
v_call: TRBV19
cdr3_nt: TGTGCCGCGGGAGGGGGAGGGATACTAGCTTTCTTT
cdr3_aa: CAAGGGGILAFF

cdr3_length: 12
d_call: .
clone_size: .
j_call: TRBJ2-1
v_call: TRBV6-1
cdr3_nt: TGTGCCAGCAGTGACGGGTACAATGAGCAGTTCTTC
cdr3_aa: CASSDGYNEQFF

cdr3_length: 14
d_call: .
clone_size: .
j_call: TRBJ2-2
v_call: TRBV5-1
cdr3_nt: TGCGCCAGCAGCTTGAGGGGCAACACCGGGGAGCTGTTTTTT
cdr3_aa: CASSLRGNTGELFF

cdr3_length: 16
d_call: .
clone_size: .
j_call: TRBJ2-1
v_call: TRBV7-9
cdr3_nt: TGTGCCAGCAGCTTAACTCTCGGGGGACCTTACAATGAGCAGTTCTTC
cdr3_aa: CASSLTLGGPYNEQFF

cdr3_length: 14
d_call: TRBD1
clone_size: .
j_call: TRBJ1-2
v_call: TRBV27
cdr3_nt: TGTGCCAGCAGTTTTGGGGACAGAAACTATGGCTACACCTTC
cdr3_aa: CASSFGDRNYGYTF

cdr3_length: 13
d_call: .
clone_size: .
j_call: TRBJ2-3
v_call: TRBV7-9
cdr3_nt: TGTGCCAGCAGCTTATCTAGCACAGATACGCAGTATTTT
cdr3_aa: CASSLSSTDTQYF

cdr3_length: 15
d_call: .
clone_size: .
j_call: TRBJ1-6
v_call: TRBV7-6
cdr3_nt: TGTGCCAGCAGCTTAGCCAGGGTCGGAAATTCACCCCTCCACTTT
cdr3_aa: CASSLARVGNSPLHF

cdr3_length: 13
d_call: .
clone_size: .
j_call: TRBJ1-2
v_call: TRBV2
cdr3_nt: TGTGCCAGCCAAACCGACATCCACTATGGCTACACCTTC
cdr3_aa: CASQTDIHYGYTF

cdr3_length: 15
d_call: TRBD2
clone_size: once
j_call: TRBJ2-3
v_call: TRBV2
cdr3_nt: TGTGCCAGCAGTGAGGGGGCGGGGGGGCAAGATACGCAGTATTTT
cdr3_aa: CASSEGAGGQDTQYF

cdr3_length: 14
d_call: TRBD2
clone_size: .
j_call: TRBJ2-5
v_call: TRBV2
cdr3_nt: TGTGCCAGCGCTCCCGGGGGGGCAATAGAGACCCAGTACTTC
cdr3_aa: CASAPGGAIETQYF

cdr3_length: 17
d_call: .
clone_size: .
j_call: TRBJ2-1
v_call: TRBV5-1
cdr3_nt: TGCGCCAGCAGCTTGGAGCCACCTAGGGGTAGGGGCAATGAGCAGTTCTTC
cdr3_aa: CASSLEPPRGRGNEQFF

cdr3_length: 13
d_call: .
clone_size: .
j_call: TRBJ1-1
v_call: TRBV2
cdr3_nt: TGTGCCAGCAATGGACATCCGAACACTGAAGCTTTCTTT
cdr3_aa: CASNGHPNTEAFF

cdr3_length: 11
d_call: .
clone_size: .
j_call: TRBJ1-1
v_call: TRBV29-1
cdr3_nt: TGCAGCGTTGAACGGTACACTGAAGCTTTCTTT
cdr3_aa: CSVERYTEAFF

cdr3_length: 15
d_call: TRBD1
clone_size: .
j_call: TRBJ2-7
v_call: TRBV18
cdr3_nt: TGTGCCAGCTCACCACTAGGACAGGGATCCTACGAGCAGTACTTC
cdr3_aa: CASSPLGQGSYEQYF

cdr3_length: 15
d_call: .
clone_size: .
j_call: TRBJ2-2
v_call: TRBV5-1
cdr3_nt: TGCGCCAGCAGCCCGTTGGGAGCGAACACCGGGGAGCTGTTTTTT
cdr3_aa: CASSPLGANTGELFF

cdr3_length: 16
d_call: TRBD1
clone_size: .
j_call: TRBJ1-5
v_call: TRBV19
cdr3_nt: TGTGCCAGTAGTCTTCCGGGACAGGGGCTGGGTCAGCCCCAGCATTTT
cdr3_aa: CASSLPGQGLGQPQHF

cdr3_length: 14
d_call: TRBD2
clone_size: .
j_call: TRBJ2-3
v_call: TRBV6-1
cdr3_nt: TGTGCCAGCGAGACTAGCGGAGGCACAGATACGCAGTATTTT
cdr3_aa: CASETSGGTDTQYF

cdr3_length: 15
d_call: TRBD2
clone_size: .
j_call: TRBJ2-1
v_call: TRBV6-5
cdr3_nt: TGTGCCAGCAGTTACTCCAGACTAGCGGACAATGAGCAGTTCTTC
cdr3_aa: CASSYSRLADNEQFF

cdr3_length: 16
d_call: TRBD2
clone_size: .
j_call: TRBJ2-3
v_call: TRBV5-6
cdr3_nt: TGTGCCAGCAGTCTGATAGCGGGGGGGAGCACAGATACGCAGTATTTT
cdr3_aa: CASSLIAGGSTDTQYF

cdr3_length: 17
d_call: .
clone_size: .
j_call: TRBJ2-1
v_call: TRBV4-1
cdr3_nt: TGCGCCAGCACCTCCGGCGGGGACGGGTGGTCCTACAATGAGCAGTTCTTC
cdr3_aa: CASTSGGDGWSYNEQFF

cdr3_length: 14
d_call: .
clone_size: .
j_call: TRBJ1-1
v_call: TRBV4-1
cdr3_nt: TGCGCCAGCAGCCAAGCAGCCGCCGGGACAGAAGCTTTCTTT
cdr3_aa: CASSQAAAGTEAFF

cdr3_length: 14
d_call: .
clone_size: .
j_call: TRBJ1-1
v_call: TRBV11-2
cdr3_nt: TGTGCCAGCAGCTTAGATCTGGCGAACACTGAAGCTTTCTTT
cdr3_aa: CASSLDLANTEAFF

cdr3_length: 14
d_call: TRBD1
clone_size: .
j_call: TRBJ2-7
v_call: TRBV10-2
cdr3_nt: TGCGCCAGCAGGGCCGGGACAGAGTTCTACGAGCAGTACTTC
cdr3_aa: CASRAGTEFYEQYF

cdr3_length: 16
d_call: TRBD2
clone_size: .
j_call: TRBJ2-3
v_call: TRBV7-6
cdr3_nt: TGTGCCAGCAGCAGAAGTGGGACTACTAGCACAGATACGCAGTATTTT
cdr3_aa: CASSRSGTTSTDTQYF

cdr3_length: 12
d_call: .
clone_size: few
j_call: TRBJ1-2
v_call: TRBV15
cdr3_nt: TGTGCCACCAGCAGAGATAACTTTGGCTACACCTTC
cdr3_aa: CATSRDNFGYTF

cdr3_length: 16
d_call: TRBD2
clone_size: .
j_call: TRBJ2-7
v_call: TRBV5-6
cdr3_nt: TGTGCCAGCAGCTTTGGACTAGCGGGGCCTCCCTACGAGCAGTACTTC
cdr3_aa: CASSFGLAGPPYEQYF

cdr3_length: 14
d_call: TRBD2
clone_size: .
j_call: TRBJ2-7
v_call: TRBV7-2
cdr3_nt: TGTGCCAGCAGTACCGGGACTACCCCCTACGAGCAGTACTTC
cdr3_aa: CASSTGTTPYEQYF

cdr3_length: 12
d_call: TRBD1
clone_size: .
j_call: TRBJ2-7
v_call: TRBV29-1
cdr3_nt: TGCAGCGCCGGGACAGGGACCCACGAGCAGTACTTC
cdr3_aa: CSAGTGTHEQYF

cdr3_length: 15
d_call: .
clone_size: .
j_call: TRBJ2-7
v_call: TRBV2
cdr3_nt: TGTGCCAGCAGTGAAAGGCGGGGTAGCACCTACGAGCAGTACTTC
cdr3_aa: CASSERRGSTYEQYF

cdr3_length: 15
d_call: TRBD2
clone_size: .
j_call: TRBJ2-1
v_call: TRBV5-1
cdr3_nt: TGCGCCAGCCGACAGCGGGGGGGCTCCTACAATGAGCAGTTCTTC
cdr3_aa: CASRQRGGSYNEQFF

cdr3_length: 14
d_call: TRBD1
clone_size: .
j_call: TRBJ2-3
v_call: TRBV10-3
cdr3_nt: TGTGCCATCATGGGACAGTCGGGTGTAGATACGCAGTATTTT
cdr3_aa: CAIMGQSGVDTQYF

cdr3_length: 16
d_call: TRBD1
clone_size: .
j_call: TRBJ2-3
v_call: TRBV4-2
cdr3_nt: TGTGCCAGCAGCCGACGGACAGGGGGTGCAATAGATACGCAGTATTTT
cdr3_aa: CASSRRTGGAIDTQYF

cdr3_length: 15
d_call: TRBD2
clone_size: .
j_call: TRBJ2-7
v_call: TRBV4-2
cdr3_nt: TGTGCCAGCAGCCAACGAAGCGGGGGGCCAGACGAGCAGTACTTC
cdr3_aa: CASSQRSGGPDEQYF

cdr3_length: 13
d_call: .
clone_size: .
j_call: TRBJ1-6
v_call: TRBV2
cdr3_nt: TGTGCCAGCAGCTTGCAGGGCGCTTCACCCCTCCACTTT
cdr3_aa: CASSLQGASPLHF

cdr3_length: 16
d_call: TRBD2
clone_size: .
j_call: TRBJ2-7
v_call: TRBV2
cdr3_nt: TGTGCCAGCACCGGAGGGACTAGCCGGGTGTCCTACGAGCAGTACTTC
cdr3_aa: CASTGGTSRVSYEQYF

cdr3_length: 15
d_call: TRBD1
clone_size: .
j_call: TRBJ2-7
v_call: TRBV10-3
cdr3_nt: TGTGCCATCAGCTCACTACAGGGGATTTCCTACGAGCAGTACTTC
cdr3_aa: CAISSLQGISYEQYF

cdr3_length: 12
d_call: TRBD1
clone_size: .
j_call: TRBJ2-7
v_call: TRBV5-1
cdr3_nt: TGCGCCAGCAGCGACAGGGCTTTGGTCCAGTACTTC
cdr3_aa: CASSDRALVQYF

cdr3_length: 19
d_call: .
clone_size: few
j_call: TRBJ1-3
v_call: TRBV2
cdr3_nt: TGTGCCAGCAGGCCTGGCGAGATGCGCGTCAGGCTCTCTGGAAACACCATATATTTT
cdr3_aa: CASRPGEMRVRLSGNTIYF

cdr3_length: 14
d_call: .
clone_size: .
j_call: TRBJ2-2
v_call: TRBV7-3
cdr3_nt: TGTGCCAGCAGCTGGGGGGGCGAAACCGGGGAGCTGTTTTTT
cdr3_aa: CASSWGGETGELFF

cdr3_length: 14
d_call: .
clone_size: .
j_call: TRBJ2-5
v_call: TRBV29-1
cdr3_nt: TGCAGCGTTGAATCGGGCAGGGGGGAAGAGACCCAGTACTTC
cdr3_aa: CSVESGRGEETQYF

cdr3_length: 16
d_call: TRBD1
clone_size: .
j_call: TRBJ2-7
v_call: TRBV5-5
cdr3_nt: TGTGCCAGCAGCTCGACCTTGGACAGGAGCTCCTACGAGCAGTACTTC
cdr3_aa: CASSSTLDRSSYEQYF

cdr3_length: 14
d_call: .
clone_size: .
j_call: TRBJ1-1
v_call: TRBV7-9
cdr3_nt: TGTGCCAGCAGCTTATCAGGGGTGAACACTGAAGCTTTCTTT
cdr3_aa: CASSLSGVNTEAFF

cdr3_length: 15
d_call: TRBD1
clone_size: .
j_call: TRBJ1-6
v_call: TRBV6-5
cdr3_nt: TGTGCCAGCAGTTTCAAGACAGGGGGTAATTCACCCCTCCACTTT
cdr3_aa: CASSFKTGGNSPLHF

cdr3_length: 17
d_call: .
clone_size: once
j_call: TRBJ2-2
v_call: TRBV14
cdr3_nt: TGTGCCAGCAGAGCAGGGGCTCTTCTTTTCGGCACCGGGGAGCTGTTTTTT
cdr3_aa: CASRAGALLFGTGELFF

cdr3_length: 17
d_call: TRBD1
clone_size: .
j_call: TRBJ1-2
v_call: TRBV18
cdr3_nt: TGTGCCAGCTCACCACTCCCGGGACAGGGGGAGGACTATGGCTACACCTTC
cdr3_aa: CASSPLPGQGEDYGYTF

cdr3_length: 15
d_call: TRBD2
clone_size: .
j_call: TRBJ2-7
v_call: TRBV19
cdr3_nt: TGTGCCAGTAGACTAGCGGGGGGGAGCTCCTACGAGCAGTACTTC
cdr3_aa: CASRLAGGSSYEQYF

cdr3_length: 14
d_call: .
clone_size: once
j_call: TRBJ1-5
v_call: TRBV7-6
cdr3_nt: TGTGCCAGCAGCTTAGAAGCTACGGATCAGCCCCAGCATTTT
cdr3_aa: CASSLEATDQPQHF